A selection of T cell receptor beta chains follows, all from one sample in a study of blood T cell repertoires in COVID-19. TCRdb keeps only in-frame clones here, not all; method: immunoSEQ multiplex PCR. Among under 150,000 clones listed, about 84% were seen once. The sequenced sample was peripheral blood. These receptors all stem from a woman between 50 and 59 years old with acute or convalescent COVID-19. The CDR3 runs from the conserved cysteine through the conserved F or W. Each record gives: J gene, clone size, V gene, CDR3 length, D gene, CDR3 protein, CDR3 DNA. D genes are given only for firm matches. A row's size may be missing; if present it is once, few, many or a size class.

j_call: TRBJ1-5
clone_size: NA
v_call: TRBV16
cdr3_length: 13
d_call: NA
cdr3_aa: CASSQGTSQPQHF
cdr3_nt: TGTGCCAGCAGCCAAGGGACATCTCAGCCCCAGCATTTT

j_call: TRBJ2-1
clone_size: NA
v_call: TRBV6-6
cdr3_length: 15
d_call: TRBD2
cdr3_aa: CASSYRRGGYNEQFF
cdr3_nt: TGTGCCAGCAGTTACCGGCGGGGGGGTTACAATGAGCAGTTCTTC

j_call: TRBJ1-1
clone_size: few
v_call: TRBV19
cdr3_length: 15
d_call: NA
cdr3_aa: CASSISGAGGTEAFF
cdr3_nt: TGTGCCAGTAGTATTTCAGGGGCAGGAGGCACTGAAGCTTTCTTT

j_call: TRBJ1-4
clone_size: NA
v_call: TRBV3-1/TRBV3-2
cdr3_length: 16
d_call: TRBD1
cdr3_aa: CASSQTRQGENEKLFF
cdr3_nt: TGTGCCAGCAGCCAAACACGACAGGGGGAAAATGAAAAACTGTTTTTT

j_call: TRBJ1-4
clone_size: NA
v_call: TRBV9
cdr3_length: 14
d_call: NA
cdr3_aa: CASSPRPTNEKLFF
cdr3_nt: TGTGCCAGCAGCCCTAGACCGACGAATGAAAAACTGTTTTTT

j_call: TRBJ2-7
clone_size: few
v_call: TRBV7-6
cdr3_length: 15
d_call: TRBD1
cdr3_aa: CASSLAKGAFYEQYF
cdr3_nt: TGTGCCAGCAGCTTAGCTAAGGGGGCGTTCTACGAGCAGTACTTC

j_call: TRBJ1-5
clone_size: NA
v_call: TRBV2
cdr3_length: 13
d_call: TRBD1
cdr3_aa: CASSGTGGQPQHF
cdr3_nt: TGTGCCAGCAGTGGGACAGGGGGCCAGCCCCAGCATTTT

j_call: TRBJ1-5
clone_size: once
v_call: TRBV5-6
cdr3_length: 14
d_call: NA
cdr3_aa: CASSLYRDRQPQHF
cdr3_nt: TGTGCCAGCAGTTTATACAGGGACCGGCAGCCCCAGCATTTT

j_call: TRBJ2-3
clone_size: NA
v_call: TRBV12-3/TRBV12-4
cdr3_length: 13
d_call: NA
cdr3_aa: CASSPTWPDTQYF
cdr3_nt: TGTGCCAGCAGTCCCACCTGGCCAGATACGCAGTATTTT

j_call: TRBJ1-4
clone_size: NA
v_call: TRBV30
cdr3_length: 13
d_call: TRBD1
cdr3_aa: CAWRRQGDEKLFF
cdr3_nt: TGTGCCTGGAGAAGACAGGGCGACGAAAAACTGTTTTTT

j_call: TRBJ1-2
clone_size: NA
v_call: TRBV13
cdr3_length: 12
d_call: NA
cdr3_aa: CASSLARYGYTF
cdr3_nt: TGTGCCAGCAGCCTCGCCCGGTATGGCTACACCTTC

j_call: TRBJ1-5
clone_size: NA
v_call: TRBV6-2/TRBV6-3
cdr3_length: 17
d_call: NA
cdr3_aa: CASSRRQGPGVGQPQHF
cdr3_nt: TGTGCCAGCAGCCGCAGGCAGGGGCCGGGCGTCGGTCAGCCCCAGCATTTT

j_call: TRBJ2-5
clone_size: NA
v_call: TRBV11-1
cdr3_length: 16
d_call: TRBD2
cdr3_aa: CASSLGGTSAQETQYF
cdr3_nt: TGTGCCAGCAGCTTAGGCGGGACTAGCGCCCAAGAGACCCAGTACTTC

j_call: TRBJ1-5
clone_size: NA
v_call: TRBV29-1
cdr3_length: 16
d_call: TRBD1
cdr3_aa: CSVATGGSYSNQPQHF
cdr3_nt: TGCAGCGTTGCGACAGGGGGCTCTTATAGCAATCAGCCCCAGCATTTT

j_call: TRBJ1-1
clone_size: NA
v_call: TRBV13
cdr3_length: 17
d_call: TRBD1
cdr3_aa: CASSLGTGGPKNTEAFF
cdr3_nt: TGTGCCAGCAGCTTAGGGACAGGGGGCCCCAAGAACACTGAAGCTTTCTTT

j_call: TRBJ2-7
clone_size: once
v_call: TRBV10-3
cdr3_length: 15
d_call: NA
cdr3_aa: CAIRGAGGTTYEQYF
cdr3_nt: TGTGCCATCAGGGGGGCTGGAGGGACTACCTACGAGCAGTACTTC

j_call: TRBJ1-5
clone_size: NA
v_call: TRBV23-1
cdr3_length: 16
d_call: NA
cdr3_aa: CASSQGGAHWGQPQHF
cdr3_nt: TGCGCCAGCAGTCAAGGGGGCGCGCATTGGGGGCAGCCCCAGCATTTT

j_call: TRBJ1-5
clone_size: NA
v_call: TRBV7-6
cdr3_length: 16
d_call: NA
cdr3_aa: CASSLAVGGSNQPQHF
cdr3_nt: TGTGCCAGCAGCTTAGCGGTCGGGGGTAGCAATCAGCCCCAGCATTTT

j_call: TRBJ1-3
clone_size: NA
v_call: TRBV7-2
cdr3_length: 15
d_call: NA
cdr3_aa: CASSLQIHSGNTIYF
cdr3_nt: TGTGCCAGCAGCCTACAGATCCACTCTGGAAACACCATATATTTT

j_call: TRBJ2-7
clone_size: NA
v_call: TRBV6-1
cdr3_length: 15
d_call: NA
cdr3_aa: CASSDEARVTYEQYF
cdr3_nt: TGTGCCAGCAGTGACGAGGCGCGGGTAACCTACGAGCAGTACTTC

j_call: TRBJ2-7
clone_size: once
v_call: TRBV7-2
cdr3_length: 14
d_call: TRBD2
cdr3_aa: CASSLAGGAYEQYF
cdr3_nt: TGTGCCAGCAGCCTCGCCGGGGGGGCGTACGAGCAGTACTTC

j_call: TRBJ2-1
clone_size: once
v_call: TRBV19
cdr3_length: 17
d_call: TRBD2
cdr3_aa: CASSASGGASGFLEQFF
cdr3_nt: TGTGCCAGTAGTGCCAGCGGGGGGGCATCCGGGTTTCTGGAGCAGTTCTTC

j_call: TRBJ1-2
clone_size: NA
v_call: TRBV27
cdr3_length: 14
d_call: TRBD1
cdr3_aa: CASSSKTGGYGYTF
cdr3_nt: TGTGCCAGCAGTTCCAAGACAGGGGGCTATGGCTACACCTTC

j_call: TRBJ2-7
clone_size: few
v_call: TRBV27
cdr3_length: 17
d_call: TRBD2
cdr3_aa: CASSWASGGLVGGEQYF
cdr3_nt: TGTGCCAGCAGTTGGGCTAGCGGGGGCCTCGTGGGCGGCGAGCAGTACTTC

j_call: TRBJ1-6
clone_size: few
v_call: TRBV28
cdr3_length: 14
d_call: NA
cdr3_aa: CASSFDLGDSPLHF
cdr3_nt: TGTGCCAGCAGTTTCGACCTAGGGGATTCACCCCTCCACTTT

j_call: TRBJ2-5
clone_size: NA
v_call: TRBV5-4
cdr3_length: 15
d_call: NA
cdr3_aa: CASSLGDSYQETQYF
cdr3_nt: TGTGCCAGCAGCTTAGGGGACTCCTACCAAGAGACCCAGTACTTC

j_call: TRBJ1-5
clone_size: NA
v_call: TRBV27
cdr3_length: 18
d_call: NA
cdr3_aa: CASSPALLTGFSNQPQHF
cdr3_nt: TGTGCCAGCAGCCCGGCGCTCCTGACAGGATTTAGCAATCAGCCCCAGCATTTT

j_call: TRBJ2-3
clone_size: NA
v_call: TRBV19
cdr3_length: 14
d_call: NA
cdr3_aa: CARLKDSCTDTQYF
cdr3_nt: TGTGCCAGACTCAAGGACAGCTGCACAGATACGCAGTATTTT

j_call: TRBJ1-2
clone_size: NA
v_call: TRBV6-6
cdr3_length: 15
d_call: NA
cdr3_aa: CASSYTGGMRDGYTF
cdr3_nt: TGTGCCAGCAGTTACACGGGGGGAATGAGGGATGGCTACACCTTC

j_call: TRBJ2-3
clone_size: NA
v_call: TRBV7-3
cdr3_length: 14
d_call: NA
cdr3_aa: CASSTTGVTDTQYF
cdr3_nt: TGTGCCAGCAGCACCACTGGAGTCACAGATACGCAGTATTTT

j_call: TRBJ1-1
clone_size: NA
v_call: TRBV6-2/TRBV6-3
cdr3_length: 14
d_call: NA
cdr3_aa: CASSYSTRATEAFF
cdr3_nt: TGTGCCAGCAGTTACAGCACCAGGGCTACTGAAGCTTTCTTT

j_call: TRBJ2-3
clone_size: NA
v_call: TRBV7-2
cdr3_length: 16
d_call: TRBD1
cdr3_aa: CASSPQGAGGTDTQYF
cdr3_nt: TGTGCCAGCAGCCCGCAGGGGGCAGGGGGCACAGATACGCAGTATTTT

j_call: TRBJ1-2
clone_size: NA
v_call: TRBV28
cdr3_length: 15
d_call: TRBD1
cdr3_aa: CASSRRTGLGGGYTF
cdr3_nt: TGTGCCAGCAGCCGGAGGACAGGGCTGGGTGGAGGCTACACCTTC

j_call: TRBJ1-1
clone_size: NA
v_call: TRBV5-1
cdr3_length: 14
d_call: TRBD1
cdr3_aa: CASRPGQGNTEAFF
cdr3_nt: TGCGCCAGCCGCCCGGGACAGGGCAACACTGAAGCTTTCTTT

j_call: TRBJ1-1
clone_size: NA
v_call: TRBV12-3/TRBV12-4
cdr3_length: 13
d_call: NA
cdr3_aa: CASALQMNTEAFF
cdr3_nt: TGTGCCAGCGCCCTCCAGATGAACACTGAAGCTTTCTTT

j_call: TRBJ1-6
clone_size: NA
v_call: TRBV27
cdr3_length: 14
d_call: NA
cdr3_aa: CASSLLKEGMPLHF
cdr3_nt: TGTGCCAGCAGTTTGTTGAAGGAGGGGATGCCCCTCCACTTT

j_call: TRBJ1-6
clone_size: NA
v_call: TRBV30
cdr3_length: 13
d_call: TRBD1
cdr3_aa: CAWTRQGPSPLHF
cdr3_nt: TGTGCCTGGACGCGACAGGGGCCTTCACCCCTCCACTTT

j_call: TRBJ1-1
clone_size: once
v_call: TRBV3-1/TRBV3-2
cdr3_length: 13
d_call: NA
cdr3_aa: CASTGHPNTEAFF
cdr3_nt: TGTGCCAGTACGGGACACCCGAACACTGAAGCTTTCTTT

j_call: TRBJ2-1
clone_size: NA
v_call: TRBV11-3
cdr3_length: 18
d_call: TRBD2
cdr3_aa: CASSLDQGGSGVPNEQFF
cdr3_nt: TGTGCCAGCAGCTTAGATCAAGGCGGTAGCGGGGTCCCCAATGAGCAGTTCTTC

j_call: TRBJ1-1
clone_size: few
v_call: TRBV4-3
cdr3_length: 15
d_call: NA
cdr3_aa: CASSQDLLGDTEAFF
cdr3_nt: TGCGCCAGCAGCCAAGATTTATTAGGGGACACTGAAGCTTTCTTT

j_call: TRBJ1-2
clone_size: NA
v_call: TRBV28
cdr3_length: 17
d_call: TRBD1
cdr3_aa: CASSLNRGRVWVYGYTF
cdr3_nt: TGTGCCAGCAGTTTAAACAGGGGACGCGTCTGGGTCTATGGCTACACCTTC

j_call: TRBJ2-5
clone_size: NA
v_call: TRBV4-2
cdr3_length: 17
d_call: NA
cdr3_aa: CASSPTDYPTYQETQYF
cdr3_nt: TGTGCCAGCAGCCCCACGGACTACCCGACGTACCAAGAGACCCAGTACTTC

j_call: TRBJ2-7
clone_size: NA
v_call: TRBV10-3
cdr3_length: 14
d_call: TRBD2
cdr3_aa: CAISTSGGIYEQYF
cdr3_nt: TGTGCCATCAGCACTAGCGGGGGGATCTACGAGCAGTACTTC

j_call: TRBJ1-1
clone_size: NA
v_call: TRBV13
cdr3_length: 14
d_call: NA
cdr3_aa: CASSFQGRDTEAFF
cdr3_nt: TGTGCCAGCAGCTTCCAGGGAAGGGACACTGAAGCTTTCTTT

j_call: TRBJ1-6
clone_size: NA
v_call: TRBV28
cdr3_length: 15
d_call: NA
cdr3_aa: CASSFQGSYNSPLHF
cdr3_nt: TGTGCCAGCAGTTTCCAGGGCTCCTATAATTCACCCCTCCACTTT

j_call: TRBJ2-3
clone_size: NA
v_call: TRBV24-1
cdr3_length: 15
d_call: NA
cdr3_aa: CATSEPQGQGDTQYF
cdr3_nt: TGTGCCACCAGTGAACCGCAGGGGCAGGGGGATACGCAGTATTTT

j_call: TRBJ1-5
clone_size: NA
v_call: TRBV7-2
cdr3_length: 13
d_call: NA
cdr3_aa: CASSPHSNQPQHF
cdr3_nt: TGTGCCAGCAGCCCACATAGCAATCAGCCCCAGCATTTT

j_call: TRBJ2-5
clone_size: NA
v_call: TRBV7-2
cdr3_length: 15
d_call: TRBD1
cdr3_aa: CASSAQQGAGETQYF
cdr3_nt: TGTGCCAGCAGCGCCCAACAGGGGGCAGGGGAGACCCAGTACTTC

j_call: TRBJ2-7
clone_size: NA
v_call: TRBV18
cdr3_length: 14
d_call: NA
cdr3_aa: CASSPTEMGYEQYF
cdr3_nt: TGTGCCAGCTCACCGACAGAGATGGGCTACGAGCAGTACTTC

j_call: TRBJ1-6
clone_size: NA
v_call: TRBV7-6
cdr3_length: 17
d_call: TRBD1
cdr3_aa: CASSKRDRGAYNSPLHF
cdr3_nt: TGTGCCAGCAGCAAACGGGACAGAGGGGCCTATAATTCACCCCTCCACTTT

j_call: TRBJ1-1
clone_size: NA
v_call: TRBV19
cdr3_length: 15
d_call: TRBD1
cdr3_aa: CASETSGTGNTEAFF
cdr3_nt: TGTGCCAGTGAAACCTCCGGGACAGGGAACACTGAAGCTTTCTTT

j_call: TRBJ1-6
clone_size: NA
v_call: TRBV19
cdr3_length: 15
d_call: TRBD1
cdr3_aa: CASGQGSSYNSPLHF
cdr3_nt: TGTGCCAGTGGACAGGGGAGCTCCTATAATTCACCCCTCCACTTT

j_call: TRBJ2-3
clone_size: NA
v_call: TRBV5-6
cdr3_length: 16
d_call: NA
cdr3_aa: CASSKSLAATTDTQYF
cdr3_nt: TGTGCCAGCAGCAAAAGTCTAGCAGCAACCACAGATACGCAGTATTTT

j_call: TRBJ1-5
clone_size: NA
v_call: TRBV5-1
cdr3_length: 13
d_call: NA
cdr3_aa: CASSLEGSQPQHF
cdr3_nt: TGCGCCAGCAGCTTAGAGGGTTCTCAGCCCCAGCATTTT

j_call: TRBJ1-1
clone_size: many
v_call: TRBV5-6
cdr3_length: 16
d_call: NA
cdr3_aa: CASRPGRGRVRTEAFF
cdr3_nt: TGTGCCAGCAGACCCGGACGGGGAAGGGTTCGGACTGAAGCTTTCTTT

j_call: TRBJ1-5
clone_size: NA
v_call: TRBV4-3
cdr3_length: 13
d_call: NA
cdr3_aa: CASSPHGDQPQHF
cdr3_nt: TGCGCCAGCAGCCCCCACGGTGATCAGCCCCAGCATTTT

j_call: TRBJ2-7
clone_size: NA
v_call: TRBV9
cdr3_length: 14
d_call: TRBD1
cdr3_aa: CASSGGTGLDEQYF
cdr3_nt: TGTGCCAGCAGCGGCGGGACAGGGCTCGACGAGCAGTACTTC

j_call: TRBJ1-6
clone_size: NA
v_call: TRBV5-1
cdr3_length: 15
d_call: TRBD1
cdr3_aa: CASSLGQGVNSPLHF
cdr3_nt: TGCGCCAGCAGCTTGGGACAGGGGGTCAATTCACCCCTCCACTTT

j_call: TRBJ2-1
clone_size: NA
v_call: TRBV5-4
cdr3_length: 16
d_call: NA
cdr3_aa: CASSLLIYGGAGEQFF
cdr3_nt: TGTGCCAGCAGCTTGCTGATATATGGGGGGGCGGGTGAGCAGTTCTTC

j_call: TRBJ2-2
clone_size: NA
v_call: TRBV25-1
cdr3_length: 13
d_call: NA
cdr3_aa: CASSAQNTGELFF
cdr3_nt: TGTGCCAGCAGTGCCCAGAACACCGGGGAGCTGTTTTTT